These T cell receptor delta chains were read from a single sample in a study of gamma-delta chains in newborns, infants, children. TCRdb made new clone calls on the reads using CATT. The repertoire consists of fewer than 8,500 delta-chain clones, with 1.6% occurring once and the leading ten covering around 7.9%. The sequenced sample consisted of blood. Receptors originate from a child who was a newborn, infant or young child, either healthy, febrile or measles-vaccinated (not recorded which). Each CDR3 is given with its conserved first and last residue. Fields, in order: D gene, clone size, V gene, CDR3 length, J gene, CDR3 DNA, CDR3 protein. The D gene is left open where the match is weak. The size entry is marked missing in some rows and otherwise reads once, few, many or a size class.

d_gene: NA
abundance: medium-sized
v_gene: TRDV1
len: 15
j_gene: TRDJ1
CDR3nt: TGTGCTCTTGGGGAATTCCTACGACTGGGGGATAAACTCATCTTT
CDR3aa: CALGEFLRLGDKLIF

d_gene: TRDD3
abundance: NA
v_gene: TRDV2
len: 21
j_gene: TRDJ3
CDR3nt: TGTGCCTGTGACACCGTTGTACTGGGGGAACTGAGCTCCTGGGACACCCGACAGATGTTTTTC
CDR3aa: CACDTVVLGELSSWDTRQMFF

d_gene: TRDD3
abundance: medium-sized
v_gene: TRDV2
len: 22
j_gene: TRDJ3
CDR3nt: TGTGCCTGTGACGTCGAAACTACTGGGGGATACGTCCCCTCCTGGGACACCCGACAGATGTTTTTC
CDR3aa: CACDVETTGGYVPSWDTRQMFF

d_gene: NA
abundance: few
v_gene: TRDV1
len: 19
j_gene: TRDJ2
CDR3nt: TGTGCTCTTGGGGAACGGCGCTTCCTACTGGGGGACCTGACAGCACAACTCTTCTTT
CDR3aa: CALGERRFLLGDLTAQLFF

d_gene: NA
abundance: few
v_gene: TRDV1
len: 20
j_gene: TRDJ1
CDR3nt: TGTGCTCTTGGGGAACTGAGGCCTTCCTACTGGGGGAAGGACACCGATAAACTCATCTTT
CDR3aa: CALGELRPSYWGKDTDKLIF

d_gene: TRDD3
abundance: medium-sized
v_gene: TRDV1
len: 16
j_gene: TRDJ1
CDR3nt: TGTGCTCTTGGGGAGATATACTGGGGGTACACCGATAAACTCATCTTT
CDR3aa: CALGEIYWGYTDKLIF

d_gene: TRDD3
abundance: medium-sized
v_gene: TRDV1
len: 18
j_gene: TRDJ1
CDR3nt: TGTGCTCTTGGGGAACTAGGGGGATTGAGTGGGTACACCGATAAACTCATCTTT
CDR3aa: CALGELGGLSGYTDKLIF

d_gene: TRDD3
abundance: medium-sized
v_gene: TRDV2
len: 15
j_gene: TRDJ1
CDR3nt: TGTGCCTGTGACGCCTCGGGGGATATTGACAATAAACTCATCTTT
CDR3aa: CACDASGDIDNKLIF

d_gene: NA
abundance: medium-sized
v_gene: TRDV2
len: 18
j_gene: TRDJ3
CDR3nt: TGTGCCTGTGACCCCCGTAGACGGGGATCCATCGACACCCGACAGATGTTTTTC
CDR3aa: CACDPRRRGSIDTRQMFF

d_gene: TRDD3
abundance: medium-sized
v_gene: TRDV1
len: 24
j_gene: TRDJ3
CDR3nt: TGTGCTCTTGGGGAACACCTGGCCTTCCTGGGGGATACGCTGGGGTCCTGGGACACCCGACAGATGTTTTTC
CDR3aa: CALGEHLAFLGDTLGSWDTRQMFF

d_gene: NA
abundance: medium-sized
v_gene: TRDV1
len: 17
j_gene: TRDJ1
CDR3nt: TGTGCTCTTGGGGAACTTCCTACGAGGGGGGGCACCGATAAACTCATCTTT
CDR3aa: CALGELPTRGGTDKLIF

d_gene: NA
abundance: NA
v_gene: TRDV3
len: 16
j_gene: TRDJ1
CDR3nt: TGTGCCGCACTTCCTTCCGCCGATAGAGATATGGATAAACTCATCTTT
CDR3aa: CAALPSADRDMDKLIF

d_gene: TRDD3
abundance: few
v_gene: TRDV1
len: 19
j_gene: TRDJ1
CDR3nt: TGTGCTCTTGAGAACCTAGGGTGGGGGATTTTGGGTTACACCGATAAACTCATCTTT
CDR3aa: CALENLGWGILGYTDKLIF

d_gene: TRDD3
abundance: medium-sized
v_gene: TRDV1
len: 21
j_gene: TRDJ1
CDR3nt: TGTGCTCTTGGGGAATCTCCTGTCGGGGGGTACTGGGGGCCATACACCGATAAACTCATCTTT
CDR3aa: CALGESPVGGYWGPYTDKLIF

d_gene: NA
abundance: many
v_gene: TRDV1
len: 19
j_gene: TRDJ1
CDR3nt: TGTGCTCTTGGGGGGCTCTTCCGAAGGCGATACCATTACACCGATAAACTCATCTTT
CDR3aa: CALGGLFRRRYHYTDKLIF

d_gene: TRDD3
abundance: medium-sized
v_gene: TRDV1
len: 17
j_gene: TRDJ1
CDR3nt: TGTGCTCTTGGGGTACGAGGTGGGGGACGGACCACCGATAAACTCATCTTT
CDR3aa: CALGVRGGGRTTDKLIF

d_gene: TRDD3
abundance: few
v_gene: TRDV1
len: 28
j_gene: TRDJ1
CDR3nt: TGTGCTCTTGGGAAACTAGGGCTACACCTCATTCTACTGGGGGATACGCATCGTAGACCCTGGGACACCGATAAACTCATCTTT
CDR3aa: CALGKLGLHLILLGDTHRRPWDTDKLIF

d_gene: NA
abundance: medium-sized
v_gene: TRDV2
len: 14
j_gene: TRDJ1
CDR3nt: TGTGCCTGTGACACCGGAGGGATCAGGGCTAAACTCATCTTT
CDR3aa: CACDTGGIRAKLIF

d_gene: NA
abundance: NA
v_gene: TRDV1
len: 18
j_gene: TRDJ1
CDR3nt: TGTGCTCTTGGGGAACTCGCAAAACTTCCTCCCCGACTCGATAAACTCATCTTT
CDR3aa: CALGELAKLPPRLDKLIF

d_gene: NA
abundance: many
v_gene: TRDV1
len: 21
j_gene: TRDJ1
CDR3nt: TGTGCTCTTGGGGAGAGACCCTTCCTCAATACCCTGGGGGGTTACACCGATAAACTCATCTTT
CDR3aa: CALGERPFLNTLGGYTDKLIF

d_gene: NA
abundance: few
v_gene: TRDV1
len: 18
j_gene: TRDJ1
CDR3nt: TGTGCTCTTGGGGGGCTTGTAGTACCCCCCCTGTTGACCGATAAACTCATCTTT
CDR3aa: CALGGLVVPPLLTDKLIF

d_gene: TRDD3
abundance: few
v_gene: TRDV3
len: 18
j_gene: TRDJ1
CDR3nt: TGTGCCTCCCCCTTCGCTTCCGGTCGTGGGGGATACGCGTCGAGACTCATCTTT
CDR3aa: CASPFASGRGGYASRLIF

d_gene: TRDD3
abundance: medium-sized
v_gene: TRDV1
len: 19
j_gene: TRDJ3
CDR3nt: TGTGCTCTTGGGGCAACTGGGGGATACCCCGGCTGGGACACCCGACAGATGTTTTTC
CDR3aa: CALGATGGYPGWDTRQMFF

d_gene: TRDD3
abundance: large
v_gene: TRDV2
len: 18
j_gene: TRDJ3
CDR3nt: TGTGCCTGTGACACCGTTGGGGGATACTCCTGGGACACCCGACAGATGTTTTTC
CDR3aa: CACDTVGGYSWDTRQMFF

d_gene: TRDD3
abundance: NA
v_gene: TRDV3
len: 18
j_gene: TRDJ2
CDR3nt: TGTGCCTTTAGCAGTTATGGCGTACTGGGGGATTTGACAGCACAACTCTTCTTT
CDR3aa: CAFSSYGVLGDLTAQLFF

d_gene: NA
abundance: medium-sized
v_gene: TRDV1
len: 22
j_gene: TRDJ3
CDR3nt: TGTGCTCTTGGGGAGCCTTCACCTATTCCCCTTAGTACGGAATGGGACACCCGACAGATGTTTTTC
CDR3aa: CALGEPSPIPLSTEWDTRQMFF

d_gene: NA
abundance: medium-sized
v_gene: TRDV1
len: 20
j_gene: TRDJ1
CDR3nt: TGTGCTCTTGGGGAAGCCAGGATCCTGTGCTGCACTGAAAAACCCGATAAACTCATCTTT
CDR3aa: CALGEARILCCTEKPDKLIF

d_gene: NA
abundance: few
v_gene: TRDV1
len: 24
j_gene: TRDJ1
CDR3nt: TGTGCTCTTGGGGAAGTCTTCCTCTTCCTCCACGATACGGTGATTGGGATGAGGATTGATAAACTCATCTTT
CDR3aa: CALGEVFLFLHDTVIGMRIDKLIF

d_gene: NA
abundance: few
v_gene: TRDV1
len: 17
j_gene: TRDJ1
CDR3nt: TGTGCTCTTGGCTTCCCCGAGGGGCCGGGGGACACCGATAAACTCATCTTT
CDR3aa: CALGFPEGPGDTDKLIF

d_gene: NA
abundance: medium-sized
v_gene: TRDV2
len: 13
j_gene: TRDJ1
CDR3nt: TGTGCCTGTGACACGGTAAACACCGATAAACTCATCTTT
CDR3aa: CACDTVNTDKLIF

d_gene: TRDD3
abundance: medium-sized
v_gene: TRDV1
len: 16
j_gene: TRDJ1
CDR3nt: TGTGCTCTTGGGGAACTTGGGGCCGGCTGGGGGATAAGAGTCATCTTT
CDR3aa: CALGELGAGWGIRVIF

d_gene: NA
abundance: medium-sized
v_gene: TRDV1
len: 11
j_gene: TRDJ1
CDR3nt: TGTGCTCTTGGATACACCGATAAACTCATCTTT
CDR3aa: CALGYTDKLIF

d_gene: NA
abundance: medium-sized
v_gene: TRDV1
len: 15
j_gene: TRDJ1
CDR3nt: TGTGCTCTTGGGGAACCCTTTACCCTGGGAACTAAACTCATCTTT
CDR3aa: CALGEPFTLGTKLIF

d_gene: NA
abundance: NA
v_gene: TRDV1
len: 16
j_gene: TRDJ1
CDR3nt: TGTGCTCTTGGGGAACTATCTTTGAAGATACGAGATAAACTCATCTTT
CDR3aa: CALGELSLKIRDKLIF

d_gene: NA
abundance: large
v_gene: TRDV2
len: 16
j_gene: TRDJ3
CDR3nt: TGTGCCTGTGACACCGTAGGCTCCTGGGACACCCGACAGATGTTTTTC
CDR3aa: CACDTVGSWDTRQMFF

d_gene: NA
abundance: NA
v_gene: TRDV1
len: 18
j_gene: TRDJ3
CDR3nt: TGTGCTCTTGGGGAGGGCCTTCCCCCCTCCTGGGACACCCGGCAGATGTTTTTC
CDR3aa: CALGEGLPPSWDTRQMFF

d_gene: TRDD3
abundance: NA
v_gene: TRDV1
len: 21
j_gene: TRDJ1
CDR3nt: TGTGCTCTTGTGGAACTTCCCACCTACGTTGTACTGGGGGATAGGACCGATAAACTCATCTTT
CDR3aa: CALVELPTYVVLGDRTDKLIF

d_gene: TRDD3
abundance: medium-sized
v_gene: TRDV1
len: 18
j_gene: TRDJ1
CDR3nt: TGTGCTCTTGGAGGACTTTCCTGTTGGGGGACCTACACCGATAAACTCATCTTT
CDR3aa: CALGGLSCWGTYTDKLIF

d_gene: TRDD3
abundance: many
v_gene: TRDV1
len: 22
j_gene: TRDJ1
CDR3nt: TGTGCTCTTGGGGGAAAGGTTTTCAGTAGTACTGGGGGATACAGGGGGACCGATAAACTCATCTTT
CDR3aa: CALGGKVFSSTGGYRGTDKLIF

d_gene: NA
abundance: few
v_gene: TRDV3
len: 12
j_gene: TRDJ1
CDR3nt: TGTGCCTTTAGTCCCGATATTTACAAACTCATCTTT
CDR3aa: CAFSPDIYKLIF

d_gene: TRDD3
abundance: few
v_gene: TRDV1
len: 21
j_gene: TRDJ1
CDR3nt: TGTGCTCTTGGGGAATTGGGTAGGCCAAGGCCCGGTACTGGGGGATCAGATAAACTCATCTTT
CDR3aa: CALGELGRPRPGTGGSDKLIF

d_gene: NA
abundance: few
v_gene: TRDV1
len: 24
j_gene: TRDJ2
CDR3nt: TGTGCTCTTGGGGGACCCTTCCTACGGCCGGGGGATACGTCGGGTACGGGGCTGACAGCACAACTCTTCTTT
CDR3aa: CALGGPFLRPGDTSGTGLTAQLFF

d_gene: TRDD3
abundance: NA
v_gene: TRDV3
len: 22
j_gene: TRDJ1
CDR3nt: TGTGCCTTTACATACCCCCCTCTTCTTCTGTACTGGGGGATTAGCTACACCGATAAACTCATCTTT
CDR3aa: CAFTYPPLLLYWGISYTDKLIF

d_gene: TRDD3
abundance: few
v_gene: TRDV1
len: 22
j_gene: TRDJ1
CDR3nt: TGTGCTCTTGGGGAACTTAGATCAGGGGCCGCGACTGGGGGATACGAAACCGATAAACTCATCTTT
CDR3aa: CALGELRSGAATGGYETDKLIF

d_gene: TRDD2
abundance: medium-sized
v_gene: TRDV1
len: 15
j_gene: TRDJ1
CDR3nt: TGTGCTCTTGGGAGCCTTCCTACCCCACGGCTGGGGCTCATCTTT
CDR3aa: CALGSLPTPRLGLIF